The rows below give T cell receptor beta chains drawn from one sample of a study of T cell responses to AZD1222 COVID-19 vaccine. Some clones are missing from TCRdb's copy, which holds only in-frame ones; the method was immunoSEQ multiplex PCR. The sample shows about 90,000 clones, 85% of them seen only once. Sequences were derived from peripheral blood, sampled 28 days after the second AZD1222 dose. The receptors originated from an adult who received the AZD1222 COVID-19 vaccine. CDR3s include the opening cysteine and the closing phenylalanine or tryptophan. Fields, in order: D gene, J gene, V gene, CDR3 protein, CDR3 DNA. The D gene is left open where the match is weak.

D: .; J: TRBJ1-4; V: TRBV24-1; CDR3: CATSDFSPPVLEKLFF; DNA: TGTGCCACCAGTGATTTTTCTCCCCCCGTTTTGGAAAAACTGTTTTTT
D: TRBD1; J: TRBJ1-2; V: TRBV18; CDR3: CASSKGQTYGYTF; DNA: TGTGCCAGCTCGAAGGGACAGACCTATGGCTACACCTTC
D: TRBD2; J: TRBJ2-7; V: TRBV6-5; CDR3: CASSYRTSGRAKEQYF; DNA: TGTGCCAGCAGTTACCGGACTAGCGGGAGGGCCAAGGAGCAGTACTTC
D: .; J: TRBJ2-1; V: TRBV11-2; CDR3: CASSLAEFNEQFF; DNA: TGTGCCAGCAGCTTAGCGGAGTTTAATGAGCAGTTCTTC
D: .; J: TRBJ2-5; V: TRBV15; CDR3: CATSKQDSLVQETQYF; DNA: TGTGCCACCAGCAAGCAGGACAGTCTGGTCCAAGAGACCCAGTACTTC
D: .; J: TRBJ2-5; V: TRBV29-1; CDR3: CSVAEGPETQYF; DNA: TGCAGCGTCGCGGAGGGCCCAGAGACCCAGTACTTC
D: .; J: TRBJ2-7; V: TRBV7-2; CDR3: CASSPSRQNYEQYF; DNA: TGTGCCAGCTCCCCGTCCCGGCAGAACTACGAGCAGTACTTC
D: TRBD1; J: TRBJ2-5; V: TRBV12-5; CDR3: CASGLAGGETQYF; DNA: TGTGCTAGTGGTTTGGCAGGGGGAGAGACCCAGTACTTC
D: TRBD2; J: TRBJ2-7; V: TRBV27; CDR3: CASSYSGGALYEQYF; DNA: TGTGCCAGCAGTTATAGCGGGGGGGCCCTCTACGAGCAGTACTTC
D: .; J: TRBJ2-7; V: TRBV18; CDR3: CASSPSKGRLSEQYF; DNA: TGTGCCAGCTCACCTTCTAAGGGGAGACTATCCGAGCAGTACTTC
D: .; J: TRBJ2-3; V: TRBV30; CDR3: CAWSRDPSTDTQYF; DNA: TGTGCCTGGAGTCGGGACCCAAGCACAGATACGCAGTATTTT